Described below is a single T cell receptor (beta chain) sequence and its context. The antigen remains unidentified. This sample is drawn from a study of CD8 T cells in Susac syndrome. On the study more broadly: The Susac syndrome patients were therapy-naive, on corticosteroids, or on intravenous immunoglobulin alone at blood draw. Regarding the study as a whole: The study found that Susac CD8+ clonal expansion peaked in TEMRA cells and active patients. Detection of Susac-specific public clones gave some 15 in total CD8+ repertoires and about five in CD8+ TEMRA repertoires.

The CDR3 runs to 16 residues. Trimming at V came to 5 bases and at J to 7 bases, leaving 10 bases not matched to a gene. Germline V gene data show CDR1 as SGHVS and CDR2 as FQNEAQ. An amount of RNA that ranged from roughly 0.5 to 1 ug was reverse transcribed with random hexamers. Across 54 Vbeta and 13 Jbeta, immunoSEQ multiplex PCR amplified TCR beta CDR3. TCRdb re-called the immunoSEQ multiplex PCR reads through MiXCR, storing one row per CDR3 protein. The profile shows about 120,000 distinct CDR3 sequences, over 85% of them singletons. The receptor's source is a human donor with Susac syndrome. The sequencing sample was made of CD8+ T cells from PBMCs. V gene TRBV7-8 combines with J gene TRBJ2-1; 11 positions match TRBD2. This chain's CDR3 is CASSPGLAGSTNEQFF. In nucleotides, the CDR3 is TGTGCCAGCAGCCCAGGACTAGCGGGCTCTACAAATGAGCAGTTCTTC.